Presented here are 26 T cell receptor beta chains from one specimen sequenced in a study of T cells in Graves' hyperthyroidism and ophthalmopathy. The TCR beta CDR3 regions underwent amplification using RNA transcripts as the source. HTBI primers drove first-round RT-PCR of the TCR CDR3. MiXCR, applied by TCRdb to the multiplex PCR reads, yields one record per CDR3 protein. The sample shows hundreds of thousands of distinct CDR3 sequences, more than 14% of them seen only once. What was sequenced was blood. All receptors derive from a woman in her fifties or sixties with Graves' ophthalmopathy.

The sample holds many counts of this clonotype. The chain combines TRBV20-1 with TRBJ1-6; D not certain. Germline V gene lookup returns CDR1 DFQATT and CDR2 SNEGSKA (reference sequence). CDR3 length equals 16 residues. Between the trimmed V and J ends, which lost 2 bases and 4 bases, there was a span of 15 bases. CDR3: CSARFSTQLYNSPLHF. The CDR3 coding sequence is TGCAGTGCTAGATTCTCGACACAGTTATATAATTCACCCCTCCACTTT.

CDR3 sequence: CATSHRGDIAEAFF. Here the CDR3 DNA reads TGTGCCACCAGTCACAGGGGTGATATCGCTGAAGCTTTCTTT. The chain carries TRBV24-1 and TRBJ1-1; 7 bases match TRBD1. After removal of 6 bases from V and 6 bases from J, the junction contained 9 bases not matched to a gene. Germline CDR1 KGHDR, CDR2 SFDVKD. The CDR3 is 14 amino acids.

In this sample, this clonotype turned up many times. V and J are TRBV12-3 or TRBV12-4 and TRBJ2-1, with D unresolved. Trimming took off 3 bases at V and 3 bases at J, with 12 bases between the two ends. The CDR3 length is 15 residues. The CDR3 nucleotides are TGTGCCAGCAGTTTTAGGCTAAAGCACTACAATGAGCAGTTCTTC. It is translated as CASSFRLKHYNEQFF.

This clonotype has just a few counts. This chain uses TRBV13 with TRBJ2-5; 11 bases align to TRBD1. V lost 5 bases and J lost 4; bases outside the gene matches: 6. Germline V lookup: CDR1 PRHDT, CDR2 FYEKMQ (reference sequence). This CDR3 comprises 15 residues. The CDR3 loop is CASSDGTGGRETQYF. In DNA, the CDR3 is TGTGCCAGCAGCGACGGGACAGGGGGTAGAGAGACCCAGTACTTC. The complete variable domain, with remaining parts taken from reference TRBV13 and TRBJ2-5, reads AAGVIQSPRHLIKEKRETATLKCYPIPRHDTVYWYQQGPGQDPQFLISFYEKMQSDKGSIPDRFSAQQFSDYHSELNMSSLELGDSALYFCASSDGTGGRETQYFGPGTRLLVL.

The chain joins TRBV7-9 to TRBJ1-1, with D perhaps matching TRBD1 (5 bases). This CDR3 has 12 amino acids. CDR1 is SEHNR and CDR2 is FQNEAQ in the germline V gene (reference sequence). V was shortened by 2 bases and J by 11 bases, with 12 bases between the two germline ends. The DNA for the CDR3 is TGTGCCAGCAGCTTACAGGGTGCTGGGGCTTTCTTT. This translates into CASSLQGAGAFF.

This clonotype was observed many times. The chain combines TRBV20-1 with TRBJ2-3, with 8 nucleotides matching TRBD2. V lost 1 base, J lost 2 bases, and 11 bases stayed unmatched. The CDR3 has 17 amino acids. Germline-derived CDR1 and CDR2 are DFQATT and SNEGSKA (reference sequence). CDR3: CSARGETSGISTDTQYF. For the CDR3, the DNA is TGCAGTGCTAGAGGAGAAACTAGCGGAATATCCACAGATACGCAGTATTTT.

CDR3 sequence: CASRPPPGQGAVREKLFF. The CDR3 DNA is TGTGCCAGCAGGCCACCCCCGGGACAGGGGGCGGTGAGGGAAAAACTGTTTTTT. The chain has TRBV12-3 or TRBV12-4 and TRBJ1-4; 12 nucleotides align to TRBD1. CDR3 size: 18 residues. V trimming: 6 bases; J trimming: 8 bases; junction bases outside the gene matches: 16.

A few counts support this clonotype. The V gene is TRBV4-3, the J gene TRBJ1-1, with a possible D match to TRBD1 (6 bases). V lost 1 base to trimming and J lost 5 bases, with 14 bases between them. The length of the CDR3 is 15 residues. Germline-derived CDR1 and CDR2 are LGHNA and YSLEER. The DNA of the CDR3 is TGCGCCAGCAGCCAAGGGACAGAGGGTGGGACTGAAGCTTTCTTT. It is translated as CASSQGTEGGTEAFF.

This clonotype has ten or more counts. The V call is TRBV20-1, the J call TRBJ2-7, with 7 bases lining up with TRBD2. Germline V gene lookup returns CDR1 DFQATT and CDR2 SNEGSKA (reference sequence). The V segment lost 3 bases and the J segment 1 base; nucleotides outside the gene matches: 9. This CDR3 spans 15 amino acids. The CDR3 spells CSARVSWEGSYEQYF. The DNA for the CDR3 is TGCAGTGCTAGGGTATCCTGGGAGGGGTCCTACGAGCAGTACTTC.

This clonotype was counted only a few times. The CDR3 DNA is TGTGCCAGCAGTTACCAGACAGGGGGAAGCAATCAGCCCCAGCATTTT. Amino acids: CASSYQTGGSNQPQHF. The chain uses TRBV6-2 or TRBV6-3 and TRBJ1-5; 9 bases match TRBD1. V dropped 2 bases and J dropped 1; count of bases not matched to a gene: 3. This CDR3 comprises 16 residues. The germline V gene encodes CDR1 MNHEY and CDR2 SVGEGT.

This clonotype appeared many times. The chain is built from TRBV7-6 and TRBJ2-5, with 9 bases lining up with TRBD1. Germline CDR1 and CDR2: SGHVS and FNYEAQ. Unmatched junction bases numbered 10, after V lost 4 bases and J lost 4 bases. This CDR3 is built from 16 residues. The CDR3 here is CASSSPGGDRAETQYF. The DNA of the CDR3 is TGTGCCAGCAGCTCCCCTGGTGGGGACAGGGCAGAGACCCAGTACTTC.

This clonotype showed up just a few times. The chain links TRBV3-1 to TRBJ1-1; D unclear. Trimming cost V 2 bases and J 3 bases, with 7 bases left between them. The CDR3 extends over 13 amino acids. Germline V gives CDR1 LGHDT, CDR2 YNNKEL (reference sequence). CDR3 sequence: CASSQSGDTEAFF. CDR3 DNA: TGTGCCAGCAGCCAAAGTGGGGACACTGAAGCTTTCTTT.

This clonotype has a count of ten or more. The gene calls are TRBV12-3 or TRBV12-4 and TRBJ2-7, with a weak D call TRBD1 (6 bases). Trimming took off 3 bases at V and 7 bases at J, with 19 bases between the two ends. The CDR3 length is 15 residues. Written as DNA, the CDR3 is TGTGCCAGCAGTTTCTCCGGAGAGGGGGTCTCGGAGCAGTACTTC. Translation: CASSFSGEGVSEQYF.

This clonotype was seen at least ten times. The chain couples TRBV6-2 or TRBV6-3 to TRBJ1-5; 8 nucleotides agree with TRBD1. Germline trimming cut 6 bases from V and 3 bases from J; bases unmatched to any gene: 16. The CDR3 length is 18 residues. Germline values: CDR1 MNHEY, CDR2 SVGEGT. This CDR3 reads CASSPPAQGVFNNQPQHF. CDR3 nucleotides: TGTGCCAGCAGCCCCCCGGCACAGGGGGTTTTCAACAATCAGCCCCAGCATTTT.

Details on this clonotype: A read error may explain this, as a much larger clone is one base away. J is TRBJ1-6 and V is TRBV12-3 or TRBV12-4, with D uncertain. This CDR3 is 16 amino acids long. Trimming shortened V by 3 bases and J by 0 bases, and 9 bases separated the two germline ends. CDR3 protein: CASSFRGLSYNSPLHF. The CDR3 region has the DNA TGTGCCAGCAGTTTTCGGGGTCTCTCCTATAATTCACCCCTCCACTTT.

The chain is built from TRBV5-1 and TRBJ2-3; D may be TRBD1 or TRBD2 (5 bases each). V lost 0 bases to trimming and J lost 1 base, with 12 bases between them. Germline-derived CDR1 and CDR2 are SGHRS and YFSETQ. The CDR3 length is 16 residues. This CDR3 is CASSLGGTEGTDTQYF. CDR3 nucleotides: TGCGCCAGCAGCTTGGGTGGGACGGAGGGCACAGATACGCAGTATTTT.

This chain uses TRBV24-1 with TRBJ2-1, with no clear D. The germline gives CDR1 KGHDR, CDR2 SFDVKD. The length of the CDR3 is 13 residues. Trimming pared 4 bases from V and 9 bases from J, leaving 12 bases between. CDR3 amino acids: CATSEGPLGEQFF. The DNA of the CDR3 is TGTGCCACCAGTGAAGGGCCCTTAGGTGAGCAGTTCTTC.

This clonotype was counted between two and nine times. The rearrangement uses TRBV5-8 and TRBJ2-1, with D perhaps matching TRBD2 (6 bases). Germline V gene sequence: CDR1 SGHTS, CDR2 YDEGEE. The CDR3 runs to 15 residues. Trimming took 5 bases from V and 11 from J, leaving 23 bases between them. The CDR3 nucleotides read TGTGCCAGCAGTGGCCGGGAGACAAGAACAATGAAGCAGTTCTTC. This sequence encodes CASSGRETRTMKQFF.

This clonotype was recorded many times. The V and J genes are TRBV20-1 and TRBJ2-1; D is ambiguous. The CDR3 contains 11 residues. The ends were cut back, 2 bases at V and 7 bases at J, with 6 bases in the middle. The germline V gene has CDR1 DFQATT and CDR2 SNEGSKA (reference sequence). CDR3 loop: CSARMRNEQFF. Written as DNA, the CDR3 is TGCAGTGCTAGAATGCGGAATGAGCAGTTCTTC.

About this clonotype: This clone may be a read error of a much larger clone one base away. The CDR3: CAGSLRLVNTGELFF. DNA of the CDR3: TGTGCCGGCAGCTTGAGACTAGTGAACACCGGGGAGCTGTTTTTT. The chain employs TRBV7-2 and TRBJ2-2, with D tentatively TRBD2 (6 bases). This CDR3 contains 15 residues. Germline V gene sequence: CDR1 SGHTA, CDR2 FQGNSA.

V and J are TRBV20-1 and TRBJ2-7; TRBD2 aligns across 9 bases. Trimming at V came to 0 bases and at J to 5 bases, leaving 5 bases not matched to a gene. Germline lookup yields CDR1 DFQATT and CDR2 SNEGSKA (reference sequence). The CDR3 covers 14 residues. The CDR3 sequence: CSAREVPSGNEQYF. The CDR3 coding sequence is TGCAGTGCTAGAGAGGTCCCTAGCGGGAACGAGCAGTACTTC.

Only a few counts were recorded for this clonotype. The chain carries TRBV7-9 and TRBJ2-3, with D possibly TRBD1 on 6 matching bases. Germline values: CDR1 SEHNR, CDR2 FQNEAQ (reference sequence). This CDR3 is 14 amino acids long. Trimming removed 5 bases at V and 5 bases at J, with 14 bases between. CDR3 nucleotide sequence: TGTGCCAGCAGCCAACCACAGGGCCAAGATACGCAGTATTTT. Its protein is CASSQPQGQDTQYF.

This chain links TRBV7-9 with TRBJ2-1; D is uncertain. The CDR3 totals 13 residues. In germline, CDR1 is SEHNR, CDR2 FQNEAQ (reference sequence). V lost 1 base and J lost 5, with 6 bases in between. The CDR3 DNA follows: TGTGCCAGCAGCTTAGAGAATGACAATGAGCAGTTCTTC. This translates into CASSLENDNEQFF.

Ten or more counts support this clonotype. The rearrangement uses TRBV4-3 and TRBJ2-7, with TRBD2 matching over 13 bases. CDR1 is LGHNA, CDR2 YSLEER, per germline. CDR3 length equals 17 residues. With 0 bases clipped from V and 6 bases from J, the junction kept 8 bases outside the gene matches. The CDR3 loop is CASSQDLRLAGGSEQYF. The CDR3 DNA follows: TGCGCCAGCAGCCAAGACTTGAGACTAGCGGGAGGCTCCGAGCAGTACTTC.

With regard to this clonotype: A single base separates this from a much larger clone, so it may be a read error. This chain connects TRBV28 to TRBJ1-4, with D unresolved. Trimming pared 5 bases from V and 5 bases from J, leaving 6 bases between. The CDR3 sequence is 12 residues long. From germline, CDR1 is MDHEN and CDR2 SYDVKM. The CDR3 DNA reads TGTGCCAGCAGTCTTCTCAATGAAAAACTGTTTTTT. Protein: CASSLLNEKLFF.

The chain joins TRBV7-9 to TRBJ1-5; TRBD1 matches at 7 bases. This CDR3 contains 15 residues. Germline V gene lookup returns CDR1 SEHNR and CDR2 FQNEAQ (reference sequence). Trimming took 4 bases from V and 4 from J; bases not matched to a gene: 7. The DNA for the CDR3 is TGTGCCAGCAGCTCCTCCGGGACAGTGAATCAGCCCCAGCATTTT. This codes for CASSSSGTVNQPQHF. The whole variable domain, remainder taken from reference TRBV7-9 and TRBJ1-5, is DTGVSQNPRHKITKRGQNVTFRCDPISEHNRLYWYRQTLGQGPEFLTYFQNEAQLEKSRLLSDRFSAERPKGSFSTLEIQRTEQGDSAMYLCASSSSGTVNQPQHFGDGTRLSIL.